This entry lists 19 T cell receptor beta chains sequenced from one sample in a study of identical twins' blood T cells. TCRdb reanalysed the 5' RACE reads using MiXCR and keeps one entry per CDR3 protein. The table lists hundreds of thousands of distinct CDR3 sequences, under 30% of them singletons. Sequenced material: PBMCs. Every receptor here comes from a woman between 18 and 55 years old in good health.

V gene TRBV19 combines with J gene TRBJ1-2; D call uncertain. Germline-derived CDR1 and CDR2 are LNHDA and SQIVND (reference sequence). This CDR3 region has 13 residues. The V and J ends lost 8 bases and 4 bases respectively, with 14 bases between them. Here the CDR3 DNA reads TGTGCCAGTCACTTCGACGGTCCCTATGGCTACACCTTC. Protein sequence: CASHFDGPYGYTF. Full variable domain (rest looked up from reference TRBV19 and TRBJ1-2): DGGITQSPKYLFRKEGQNVTLSCEQNLNHDAMYWYRQDPGQGLRLIYYSQIVNDFQKGDIAEGYSVSREKKESFPLTVTSAQKNPTAFYLCASHFDGPYGYTFGSGTRLTVV.

The genes are TRBV29-1 and TRBJ2-5; either TRBD1 or TRBD2 may supply D (6 bases each). CDR1 is SQVTM, CDR2 ANQGSEA, per germline. Between the trimmed V and J ends, which lost 6 bases and 0 bases, there was a span of 11 bases. The CDR3 extends over 13 amino acids. The CDR3 protein is CSVTGGNQETQYF. In DNA form, the CDR3 reads TGCAGCGTGACAGGAGGGAACCAAGAGACCCAGTACTTC.

A few counts support this clonotype. The V call is TRBV7-9, the J call TRBJ1-2; no clear D gene. Germline loops: CDR1 SEHNR, CDR2 FQNEAQ (reference sequence). The CDR3 runs to 14 residues. The V end was cut by 3 bases, the J end by 4 bases, with 12 bases between. The CDR3 DNA is TGTGCCAGCAGCTTGCAGGAAATAAGCTATGGCTACACCTTC. Translated, it gives CASSLQEISYGYTF.

The V and J genes are TRBV7-2 and TRBJ1-1; perhaps TRBD1 as D (6 bases). The CDR3 spans 14 residues. V lost 5 bases, J lost 2 bases, and 12 bases lay in between. Germline CDR1 and CDR2: SGHTA and FQGNSA. The DNA of the CDR3 is TGTGCCAGCAGCCCCGGACAGATCAACACTGAAGCTTTCTTT. Translating gives CASSPGQINTEAFF. The complete variable domain, with remaining parts taken from reference TRBV7-2 and TRBJ1-1, reads GAGVSQSPSNKVTEKGKDVELRCDPISGHTALYWYRQSLGQGLEFLIYFQGNSAPDKSGLPSDRFSAERTGGSVSTLTIQRTQQEDSAVYLCASSPGQINTEAFFGQGTRLTVV.

The rearrangement uses TRBV20-1 and TRBJ1-1; D gene uncertain. The CDR3 runs 14 residues. The germline V gene encodes CDR1 DFQATT and CDR2 SNEGSKA (reference sequence). The V end lost 2 bases, the J end lost 6 bases, and 16 bases lay between the germline ends. DNA of the CDR3: TGCAGTGCTAGAACCCTTGGACGGTCCGCTGAAGCTTTCTTT. Translated: CSARTLGRSAEAFF.

J is TRBJ1-6 and V is TRBV19, with TRBD1 matching over 8 bases. Germline values: CDR1 LNHDA, CDR2 SQIVND (reference sequence). CDR3 length: 13 amino acids. V was clipped by 3 bases and J by 10 bases; unmatched bases: 2. CDR3 loop: CASSMDRASPLHF. CDR3 nucleotide sequence: TGTGCCAGTAGTATGGACAGGGCCTCACCCCTCCACTTT.

The V gene is TRBV7-2, the J gene TRBJ2-2; D call uncertain. Trimming removed 10 bases from V and 2 bases from J, with 11 bases in between. CDR3 size: 13 residues. Germline-derived CDR1 and CDR2 are SGHTA and FQGNSA. The CDR3 spells CANTDLNTGELFF. The CDR3 nucleotides read TGTGCCAACACAGACCTAAACACCGGGGAGCTGTTTTTT.

The chain is built from TRBV7-9 and TRBJ1-5; D may be TRBD1 (5 bases). The CDR3 spans 15 residues. Germline V gives CDR1 SEHNR, CDR2 FQNEAQ (reference sequence). V was shortened by 4 bases and J by 3 bases, with 13 bases between the two germline ends. The CDR3 bases are TGTGCCAGCAGCTCCTCGGGGGTCCCCAATCAGCCCCAGCATTTT. Protein product: CASSSSGVPNQPQHF.

The table lists this clonotype with a few counts. The chain has TRBV5-1 and TRBJ1-1; D possibly corresponds to TRBD1 (5 bases). V shed 4 bases and J shed 1 base, with 11 bases lying between them. This CDR3 is 14 amino acids long. CDR1 is SGHRS and CDR2 is YFSETQ in the germline V gene. This chain's CDR3 is CASSLIGGNTEAFF. CDR3 sequence (DNA): TGCGCCAGCAGCCTAATTGGGGGGAACACTGAAGCTTTCTTT.

This clonotype was counted between two and nine times. J is TRBJ2-2 and V is TRBV7-2; tentative D call: TRBD2 (5 bases). Trimming left V 5 bases short and J 3 bases short, with 13 bases between. This CDR3 region has 15 residues. Per the germline V gene, CDR1 is SGHTA and CDR2 is FQGNSA. The CDR3 DNA reads TGTGCCAGCAGCCTGGCTACTAGATACACCGGGGAGCTGTTTTTT. Translating gives CASSLATRYTGELFF.

CDR3: CASMDSQETQYF. For the CDR3, the DNA is TGTGCCAGCATGGACTCCCAAGAGACCCAGTACTTC. The chain couples TRBV12-3 or TRBV12-4 to TRBJ2-5; TRBD2 is a possible D gene (5 bases). V lost 7 bases and J lost 1, with 7 bases in between. The CDR3 contains 12 residues.

The chain is built from TRBV14 and TRBJ1-1; TRBD1 might be the D (5 bases). This CDR3 is built from 15 residues. CDR1 is SGHDN and CDR2 is FVKESK in the germline V gene. Trimming shortened V by 3 bases and J by 0 bases, and 11 bases separated the two germline ends. CDR3 sequence reads: CASSHRGALNTEAFF. Written as DNA, the CDR3 is TGTGCCAGCAGCCACCGCGGGGCCTTGAACACTGAAGCTTTCTTT.

This sequence joins TRBV20-1 and TRBJ1-1, with D tentatively TRBD1 (5 bases). The CDR3 consists of 13 residues. CDR1 is DFQATT and CDR2 is SNEGSKA in the germline V gene (reference sequence). The V end lost 6 bases, the J end lost 1 base, and 12 bases lay between the germline ends. In DNA form, the CDR3 reads TGCAGTGCCCAGGGAGGAGGGAACACTGAAGCTTTCTTT. Translation gives CSAQGGGNTEAFF.

The rearrangement links TRBV11-3 to TRBJ2-3; TRBD2 matches at 7 bases. The CDR3 has 14 residues. J lost 2 bases, V lost 7 bases, and 6 bases had no gene match. Germline V gene sequence: CDR1 SGHNT, CDR2 YENEEA. CDR3 region: CASTRGTNTDTQYF. CDR3 coding DNA: TGTGCCAGCACGCGGGGGACGAACACAGATACGCAGTATTTT.

There are many counts of this clonotype. V is TRBV9 and J is TRBJ1-2, with 7 bases that match TRBD1. J was trimmed by 1 base and V by 4 bases; bases with no gene match: 7. The CDR3 runs to 15 residues. Germline values: CDR1 SGDLS, CDR2 YYNGEE. The CDR3 sequence is CASSPRDRINYGYTF. The CDR3 nucleotides are TGTGCCAGCAGCCCCCGGGACAGAATTAACTATGGCTACACCTTC.

The table lists this clonotype with many counts. The chain combines TRBV29-1 with TRBJ2-1; 7 nucleotides match TRBD1. Per germline, CDR1 SQVTM and CDR2 ANQGSEA. The CDR3 spans 12 residues. The junction had 2 bases not matched to a gene; V was cut back by 4 bases and J by 5 bases. This CDR3 reads CSVGTGHNEQFF. The DNA for the CDR3 is TGCAGCGTTGGGACAGGCCACAATGAGCAGTTCTTC.

The rearrangement links TRBV5-1 to TRBJ1-1, with D unclear. This CDR3 region has 13 residues. The V and J ends lost 4 bases and 2 bases respectively, with 9 bases between them. Per germline, CDR1 SGHRS and CDR2 YFSETQ. The chain's CDR3 is CASSIDGNTEAFF. Written as DNA, the CDR3 is TGCGCCAGCAGCATAGACGGAAACACTGAAGCTTTCTTT.

In its sample, this clonotype was seen many times. CDR3 residues: CASRENSNTEAFF. DNA for the CDR3: TGCGCCAGCAGGGAGAATTCAAACACTGAAGCTTTCTTT. V and J are TRBV10-2 and TRBJ1-1; D remains ambiguous. Per the germline V gene, CDR1 is WSHSY and CDR2 is SAAADI. This CDR3 is 13 amino acids long. The V end lost 6 bases, the J end lost 2 bases, and 10 bases lay between the germline ends.

This chain joins TRBV6-2 or TRBV6-3 and TRBJ2-1; D assignment may be TRBD1 or TRBD2 (5 bases each). CDR3 length equals 15 residues. Germline lookup yields CDR1 MNHEY and CDR2 SVGEGT. V lost 2 bases and J 4 bases, leaving 12 bases between the germline ends. CDR3 sequence reads: CASSYGQGEYNEQFF. CDR3 bases: TGTGCCAGCAGTTACGGCCAGGGAGAATACAATGAGCAGTTCTTC.